The rows below give T cell receptor beta chains drawn from one sample of a study of T-cell reconstitution after alpha-beta-depleted transplantation in children. TCRdb recomputed calls from the PCR reads with MiXCR, one row per CDR3 protein. This sample has 450,000 to 550,000 distinct CDR3 sequences; roughly an eighth occur once, and the top ten carry around 15%. The sample in question was PBMCs, mostly from graft donor cells, obtained 180 days after TCRalphabeta/CD19-depleted stem cell transplant. Receptors originate from a female patient younger than 10 who had a stem cell transplant for aplastic anemia, so the T cells may come from the graft donor. CDR3s include the opening cysteine and the closing phenylalanine or tryptophan.

V gene	J gene	CDR3 protein
TRBV5-1	TRBJ2-1	CASSLSGTSGRNEQFF
TRBV20-1	TRBJ2-1	CSASIIGTSGSQGSYNEQFF
TRBV19	TRBJ1-1	CASSIPTYTGGYTEAFF
TRBV27	TRBJ2-1	CASSFWDEQFF
TRBV7-2	TRBJ2-5	CASSLVSAPRQETQYF
TRBV5-1	TRBJ2-1	CASSFDGTLSSYNEQFF
TRBV6-5	TRBJ1-5	CASSYSYSSNQPQHF
TRBV7-2	TRBJ2-2	CASSVSWPVNTGELFF
TRBV5-1	TRBJ2-5	CASRRLDPSETQYF
TRBV5-1	TRBJ1-1	CASSFTSGMNTEAFF
TRBV7-3	TRBJ2-1	CASSTTGTSGTNEQFF
TRBV5-1	TRBJ1-2	CASSLDGTGGGYTF
TRBV29-1	TRBJ2-1	CSVVLANEQFF
TRBV5-1	TRBJ1-2	CASSPDLNYGYTF
TRBV6-5	TRBJ2-1	CASRPGTGTSGYNEQFF
TRBV19	TRBJ2-1	CASNTGAAYSYNEQFF
TRBV12-3/TRBV12-4	TRBJ1-2	CASSTRGHYGYTF
TRBV5-1	TRBJ1-2	CASSPRQLASYGYTF
TRBV12-3/TRBV12-4	TRBJ1-4	CASSLRELANEKLFF
TRBV20-1	TRBJ1-1	CSASPWTGGNTEAFF
TRBV20-1	TRBJ2-1	CSARNGDGIEQFF
TRBV11-3	TRBJ1-1	CASSPSPRGSAEAFF
TRBV11-3	TRBJ1-5	CASSPPGQSGNQPQHF
TRBV4-3	TRBJ2-7	CASSQVVGIWGYEQYF
TRBV10-3	TRBJ2-1	CAISQGLADSYNEQFF
TRBV7-3	TRBJ1-1	CASSLRAGENTEAFF
TRBV3-1	TRBJ1-6	CASSHGTGDSPLHF
TRBV24-1	TRBJ2-1	CATRPSGTSDHNEQFF
TRBV28	TRBJ2-5	CAISAGVETQYF
TRBV25-1	TRBJ1-1	CASSEAPTNTEAFF
TRBV6-1	TRBJ1-1	CASSPYKNTEAFF
TRBV28	TRBJ1-5	CASSSGQGEYSNQPQHF
TRBV10-3	TRBJ2-2	CASAGTSAGELFF
TRBV12-3/TRBV12-4	TRBJ1-1	CASRTTENTEAFF
TRBV4-3	TRBJ2-7	CASSQSPASYEQYF
TRBV28	TRBJ2-5	CASRAPPETQYF
TRBV20-1	TRBJ2-1	CSAPEYPSGRYSYNEQFF
TRBV5-1	TRBJ1-1	CASSFDGAIAEAFF
TRBV18	TRBJ2-6	CASDWGSGANVLTF
TRBV12-3/TRBV12-4	TRBJ2-5	CATTLGVGKETQYF
TRBV20-1	TRBJ1-1	CSAMQGTEAFF
TRBV28	TRBJ2-7	CASSSPVGGSDEQYF
TRBV28	TRBJ2-7	CASSFPPLNEQYF
TRBV7-8	TRBJ1-4	CASSAFRWPPRGFYEKLFF
TRBV28	TRBJ2-4	CASSLRAGGAWAKNIQYF
TRBV18	TRBJ1-4	CASSASGTTEKLFF
TRBV18	TRBJ2-3	CASSPQPPRQGKNTDTQYF
TRBV7-9	TRBJ2-1	CASSFEGAVYNEQFF
TRBV20-1	TRBJ1-6	CSARQGSRNSPLHF
TRBV18	TRBJ2-4	CASSPQGQGLGNIQYF
TRBV4-1	TRBJ2-5	CASSQVGIGGRAVENQYF
TRBV28	TRBJ1-2	CASRDTAYGYTF
TRBV28	TRBJ1-2	CASSFWGGVDGYTF
TRBV20-1	TRBJ1-2	CSARDLDRSVSYTF
TRBV20-1	TRBJ2-1	CSARRVQRGYNEQFF
TRBV7-3	TRBJ1-1	CASSPGQGMYTEAFF
TRBV28	TRBJ2-1	CASREGLAVSSYNEQFF